This T cell receptor beta chain originates from a study of cytomegalovirus exposure and HLA in healthy donors. Overall study context: Counted in an early data release were approximately 85 million unique TCRs from HLA-typed donors. Findings of the study overall: Listed as cytomegalovirus-associated were over 150 TCR beta chains.

The CDR3 is 14 residues long. Germline assignment: CDR1 MNHEY and CDR2 SVGAGI. Trimming at V came to 6 bases and at J to 2 bases, leaving 6 bases not matched to a gene. Details on this clone: The antigen is undetermined.

The PCR made use of 60 Vbeta and 13 Jbeta primers. Sequencing was performed with immunoSEQ multiplex PCR; in TCRdb, only in-frame clones are kept and a portion is missing. The listing records 100,000 to 150,000 clones. The chain is built from TRBV6-5 and TRBJ1-1; 7 bases match TRBD1. Material: PBMCs. The TCR originated in a man younger than 35 in good health and CMV-seronegative. CDR3 bases: TGTGCCAGCAGGAAGAGGGACAGCAACACTGAAGCTTTCTTT. Translating gives CASRKRDSNTEAFF.